The sample holds a few counts of the clone carrying this T cell receptor beta chain. The antigen is not known. The sample originates from a study of cytomegalovirus exposure and HLA in healthy donors. About the research overall: The 120 or so validation repertoires and the approximately 630 first-cohort repertoires shared a platform, a later analysis reported. Study-level points and caveats: Subsequent analysis revealed that first-cohort TCR clusters tended to co-occur in the approximately 120 validation repertoires. It was confirmed in vitro that a few of the CMV-associated chains were specific for CMV antigens.

While the first cohort had 600 to 750 subjects, the donors belonged to the separate validation cohort of 100 to 150 subjects. Clones were read by immunoSEQ multiplex PCR, and TCRdb kept only the in-frame ones, dropping some. The sample lists tens of thousands of clones, 96% occurring once. The germline CDR1 and CDR2 sequences are GTSNPN and SVGIG (reference sequence). The CDR3 contains 15 residues. V shed 5 bases and J shed 6 bases, with 20 bases lying between them. The chain combines TRBV30 with TRBJ2-1; D is possibly TRBD2 (6 bases). Sequences were obtained from PBMCs. The sequence was obtained from a woman younger than 35 in good health and CMV-seropositive. The CDR3 sequence: CAWVPRLGIRNEQFF. The CDR3 bases are TGTGCCTGGGTCCCGAGACTAGGCATCCGCAATGAGCAGTTCTTC.